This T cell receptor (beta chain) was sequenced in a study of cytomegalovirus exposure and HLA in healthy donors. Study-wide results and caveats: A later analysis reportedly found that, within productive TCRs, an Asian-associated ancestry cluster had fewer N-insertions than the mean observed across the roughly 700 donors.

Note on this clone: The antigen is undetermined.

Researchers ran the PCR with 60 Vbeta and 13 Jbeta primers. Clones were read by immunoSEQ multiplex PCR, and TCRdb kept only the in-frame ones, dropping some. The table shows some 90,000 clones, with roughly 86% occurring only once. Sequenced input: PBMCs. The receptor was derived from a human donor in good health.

The CDR3 reads CASNADRVGGDTQYF. For the CDR3, the DNA is TGCGCCAGCAACGCAGACAGGGTTGGGGGAGATACGCAGTATTTT. This chain links TRBV5-1 with TRBJ2-3; 7 nucleotides agree with TRBD1. The CDR3 has 15 amino acids. The germline CDR1 and CDR2 sequences are SGHRS and YFSETQ. Unmatched junction bases numbered 12, after V lost 6 bases and J lost 5 bases.